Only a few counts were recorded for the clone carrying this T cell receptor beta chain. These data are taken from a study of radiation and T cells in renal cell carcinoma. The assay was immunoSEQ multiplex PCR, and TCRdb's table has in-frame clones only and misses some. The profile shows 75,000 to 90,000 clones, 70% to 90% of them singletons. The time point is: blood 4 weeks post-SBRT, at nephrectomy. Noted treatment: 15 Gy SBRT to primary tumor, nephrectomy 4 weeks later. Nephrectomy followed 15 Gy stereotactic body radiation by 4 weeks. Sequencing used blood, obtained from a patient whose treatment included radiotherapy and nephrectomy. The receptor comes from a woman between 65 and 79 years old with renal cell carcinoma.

CDR3 region: CASSPQGGTEAFF. The CDR3 DNA reads TGTGCCAGCTCACCGCAGGGGGGAACTGAAGCTTTCTTT. This chain connects TRBV18 to TRBJ1-1, with 7 bases matching TRBD1. Germline loops: CDR1 KGHSH, CDR2 LQKENI. V was pared by 3 bases and J by 5 bases, with 3 bases of the junction left unmatched. There are 13 residues in the CDR3.